Shown below are 20 T cell receptor beta chains from a single sample sequenced in a study of regulatory T cells in long-lasting Graves disease. Arm-PCR with iRepertoire HTBI primers amplified the CDR3 regions for these TCR beta libraries. A single record per CDR3 protein comes from TCRdb applying MiXCR to the multiplex PCR reads. The table has 310,000 or so distinct CDR3 sequences, around a fifth seen once. As to time point: persistent/refractory GD, antithyroid drugs over 5 years with positive TRAb. From RNA extracted from PBMCs, the TCR library was made. The sequencing used peripheral blood mononuclear cells (PBMCs), collected when the disease was refractory, from a patient treated with antithyroid drugs. The origin of the receptors is a female donor with Graves disease.

This clonotype was counted a few times. The V gene is TRBV6-2 or TRBV6-3, the J gene TRBJ1-2; 8 positions agree with TRBD1. The CDR3 has 19 residues. Germline trimming cut 0 bases from V and 5 bases from J; bases unmatched to any gene: 17. Germline V gene lookup returns CDR1 MNHEY and CDR2 SVGEGT. The CDR3, as DNA: TGTGCCAGCAGTTACTCCGGGCACCAGCCGGGACAGGTCTCTTATGGCTACACCTTC. Residues: CASSYSGHQPGQVSYGYTF.

This chain connects TRBV30 to TRBJ2-4; D possibly uses TRBD1 or TRBD2 (5 bases each). V lost 0 bases and J 8 bases, leaving 14 bases between the germline ends. The CDR3 has 14 amino acids. Looked up from germline, CDR1 is GTSNPN and CDR2 is SVGIG (reference sequence). DNA of the CDR3: TGTGCCTGGAGTGTAAACGGGGTAGGGGACATTCAGTACTTC. Protein: CAWSVNGVGDIQYF.

The chain carries TRBV7-8 and TRBJ2-7; 7 bases align to TRBD1. Matching the DNA end better, TRBJ2-5 makes the J call doubtful. Germline V CDR1 and CDR2: SGHVS, FQNEAQ. CDR3 length: 15 residues. The CDR3 loop is CASSFAGTVQETQYF. The CDR3 DNA reads as TGTGCCAGCAGCTTCGCCGGGACAGTACAAGAGACCCAGTACTTC.

This clonotype came up many times. The chain employs TRBV12-3 or TRBV12-4 and TRBJ2-7; D remains ambiguous. Trimming left V 3 bases short and J 3 bases short, with 6 bases between. The CDR3 has 12 amino acids. CDR3 DNA sequence: TGTGCCAGCAGTTTTGAGGTCTACGAGCAGTACTTC. Its protein product is CASSFEVYEQYF.

This clonotype was counted a single time. This chain uses TRBV18 with TRBJ1-1; 11 bases agree with TRBD1. This CDR3 region has 17 residues. Germline V CDR1 and CDR2: KGHSH, LQKENI. The ends lost 4 bases at V and 4 bases at J; junction bases unmatched: 11. CDR3 sequence: CASSRPRDRGFITEAFF. In DNA form, the CDR3 reads TGTGCCAGCTCACGCCCCCGGGACAGGGGGTTTATCACTGAAGCTTTCTTT.

This clonotype was counted a few times. The chain joins TRBV4-3 to TRBJ2-4; D is unclear. Per germline, CDR1 LGHNA and CDR2 YSLEER. The CDR3 totals 15 residues. Deletions cut 2 bases from V and 1 base from J, with 9 bases between. CDR3 DNA sequence: TGCGCCAGCAGCCAACGCTTGGGGGCCAAAAACATTCAGTACTTC. Translation gives CASSQRLGAKNIQYF.

This clonotype has only a few counts. This sequence may be a read error, since a much larger clone differs from it by one base. This rearrangement joins TRBV28 to TRBJ1-4; D not certain. The germline CDR1 and CDR2 sequences are MDHEN and SYDVKM. This CDR3 region has 13 residues. V lost 5 bases and J 7 bases, leaving 11 bases between the germline ends. As DNA, the CDR3 is TGTGCCAGCAGTCCGCTGGCGACTGAAAAACTGTTTTTT. Protein product: CASSPLATEKLFF.

This clonotype was seen repeatedly, ten times or more. This chain joins TRBV12-3 or TRBV12-4 and TRBJ2-5; D is ambiguous. The CDR3 totals 11 residues. V lost 6 bases, J lost 4 bases, and 6 bases lay in between. The CDR3 coding sequence is TGTGCCAGCAGGCAGGCAGAGACCCAGTACTTC. Amino acids: CASRQAETQYF.

This clonotype was seen many times. The V call is TRBV30, the J call TRBJ1-1; D uncertain. CDR1 and CDR2 (germline): GTSNPN, SVGIG (reference sequence). With 0 bases removed from V and 0 bases from J, the gap between germline ends came to 8 bases. The CDR3 extends over 14 amino acids. The CDR3 spells CAWSVPRLNTEAFF. DNA of the CDR3: TGTGCCTGGAGTGTACCCAGGCTGAACACTGAAGCTTTCTTT.

This clonotype was detected many times. The chain joins TRBV6-1 to TRBJ1-1; tentative D call: TRBD1 (6 bases). This CDR3 is built from 15 residues. CDR1 is MNHNS, CDR2 SASEGT, per germline. The V and J ends lost 5 bases and 1 base respectively, with 14 bases between them. CDR3 loop: CASSRTLQGNTEAFF. In DNA form, the CDR3 reads TGTGCCAGCAGTCGTACCCTACAGGGGAACACTGAAGCTTTCTTT.

The CDR3 loop reads CAISVGQGADEQYF. In DNA form, the CDR3 reads TGTGCCATCAGTGTTGGACAGGGAGCGGACGAGCAGTACTTC. This rearrangement joins TRBV10-3 to TRBJ2-7; 8 positions agree with TRBD1. Germline V gene data show CDR1 as ENHRY and CDR2 as SYGVKD. J gave up 5 bases and V 4 bases, and 7 bases lay outside the gene matches. The CDR3 totals 14 residues.

On this clonotype: This may be a read error: a much more frequent sequence differs by one nucleotide. The chain links TRBV10-3 to TRBJ2-5, with D hard to call. V dropped 10 bases and J dropped 0 bases, with 12 bases sitting between them. Germline assignment: CDR1 ENHRY and CDR2 SYGVKD. The CDR3 extends over 13 amino acids. The CDR3 nucleotides read TGTGCCACCAATTCGGTGGACCAAGAGACCCAGTACTTC. Amino acids: CATNSVDQETQYF.

The table lists this clonotype with many counts. This rearrangement joins TRBV20-1 to TRBJ1-4; 10 bases are a match to TRBD1. The CDR3 runs 15 residues. V shed 0 bases, J shed 12 bases, and the junction held 10 bases outside the gene matches. CDR1 is DFQATT and CDR2 is SNEGSKA in the germline V gene (reference sequence). CDR3 nucleotide sequence: TGCAGTGCTAGAGACTCCGGGACAGGGGAAACGGAACTGTTTTTT. Its protein is CSARDSGTGETELFF.

With regard to this clonotype: A read error is possible here, since a much larger clone lies one base away. The rearrangement joins TRBV5-1 to TRBJ1-1; no reliable D call. The V gene's germline CDR1 is SGHRS and CDR2 YFSETQ. This CDR3 has 13 residues. The CDR3 loop reads CVSLEAGNGRAFF. In nucleotides, the CDR3 is TGCGTCAGCCTCGAGGCTGGAAACGGAAGAGCTTTCTTT. Supplemented by reference TRBV5-1 and TRBJ1-1, the full variable domain reads KAGVTQTPRYLIKTRGQQVTLSCSPISGHRSVSWYQQTPGQGLQFLFEYFSETQRNKGNFPGRFSGRQFSNSRSEMNVSTLELGDSALYLCVSLEAGNGRAFFGQGTRLTVV.

This sequence joins TRBV3-1 and TRBJ2-2; possibly TRBD2 for D (5 bases). CDR1 is LGHDT, CDR2 YNNKEL, per germline (reference sequence). The CDR3 has 14 residues. The germline V and J ends were trimmed by 4 bases and 5 bases, with 11 bases remaining between them. The CDR3 loop is CASSPSRRTGELFF. The CDR3 nucleotides read TGTGCCAGCAGCCCGAGTCGGAGGACCGGGGAGCTGTTTTTT.

This chain links TRBV7-9 with TRBJ1-3; D gene uncertain. Germline CDR1 SEHNR, CDR2 FQNEAQ (reference sequence). This CDR3 is built from 15 residues. Trimming shortened V by 4 bases and J by 0 bases, and 10 bases separated the two germline ends. The CDR3 DNA reads TGTGCCAGCAGCTCCGGACCGAGCTCTGGAAACACCATATATTTT. As protein: CASSSGPSSGNTIYF.

Comments on this clonotype: This may come from a read error, since a much larger clone is one base off. The conserved phenylalanine or tryptophan normally closing the CDR3 is absent here, so this likely arose from a read error. The chain couples TRBV3-1 to TRBJ1-4; no firm D call. Germline CDR1 reads LGHDT; CDR2 reads YNNKEL (reference sequence). V lost 1 base and J lost 1, with 7 bases in between. This CDR3 has 15 amino acids. CDR3 sequence reads: CASSQALGTNEKLFC. CDR3 nucleotide sequence: TGTGCCAGCAGCCAAGCGTTGGGAACTAATGAAAAACTGTTTTGT.

This clonotype was found a few times. V is TRBV12-3 or TRBV12-4 and J is TRBJ2-3, with 13 bases that match TRBD2. The CDR3 spans 15 residues. Trimming at V came to 6 bases and at J to 3 bases, leaving 3 bases not matched to a gene. The CDR3 DNA reads TGTGCCAGCAGCTGGACTAGCGGGAGAACAGATACGCAGTATTTT. Amino acid sequence: CASSWTSGRTDTQYF.

This clonotype was seen ten or more times. The chain joins TRBV6-2 or TRBV6-3 to TRBJ2-5; no firm D call. The CDR3 runs to 12 residues. CDR1 is MNHEY, CDR2 SVGEGT, per germline. The V gene lost 5 bases and the J gene lost 5 bases, with 9 bases spanning the gap. CDR3 bases: TGTGCCAGCAGTCATTCGTTGGAGACCCAGTACTTC. Protein product: CASSHSLETQYF.

This clonotype was observed a handful of times. The chain recombines TRBV11-3 with TRBJ1-1; D is uncertain. Germline V lookup: CDR1 SGHNT, CDR2 YENEEA. Trimming pared 5 bases from V and 5 bases from J, leaving 12 bases between. The CDR3 runs to 13 residues. CDR3 protein: CASSPRIVTEAFF. CDR3 sequence (DNA): TGTGCCAGCAGCCCAAGAATTGTGACTGAAGCTTTCTTT.